The sequence of this T cell receptor beta chain was determined in a study of T cell repertoires in aging, cancer and after chemotherapy. Looking at the study overall: Six age groups, ranging from 30 or younger to 70 or older, included the donors. Chronic lymphocytic leukemia patients on fludarabine- or bendamustine-based regimens gave paired samples before and after chemotherapy. General study points: Rebound thymic output was suggested by rising median generation probability during chemotherapy in each cancer cohort. In healthy donors, age-related TCR diversity loss mainly reflected lost richness.

Multiplex touch-down PCR with TRB-A/B primers amplified rearranged V-D-J TRB sequences. In TCRdb, the multiplex PCR reads were re-called with MiXCR into one record per CDR3 protein. The table includes 3,500 to 5,000 distinct CDR3 sequences, around 40% detected once. This clonotype has only a few counts. Its target is not known. The template was genomic DNA from peripheral blood, not RNA. Trimming took off 2 bases at V and 8 bases at J, with 9 bases between the two ends. Germline V gene lookup returns CDR1 SGHTA and CDR2 FQGNSA. The CDR3 spans 13 residues. This TCR was recovered from a human donor with a blood cancer. The J gene is TRBJ1-4, the V gene TRBV7-2; perhaps TRBD1 as D (5 bases). The sample was blood. The CDR3: CASSLQGWEKLFF. CDR3 bases: TGTGCCAGCAGCTTACAGGGTTGGGAAAAACTGTTTTTT.